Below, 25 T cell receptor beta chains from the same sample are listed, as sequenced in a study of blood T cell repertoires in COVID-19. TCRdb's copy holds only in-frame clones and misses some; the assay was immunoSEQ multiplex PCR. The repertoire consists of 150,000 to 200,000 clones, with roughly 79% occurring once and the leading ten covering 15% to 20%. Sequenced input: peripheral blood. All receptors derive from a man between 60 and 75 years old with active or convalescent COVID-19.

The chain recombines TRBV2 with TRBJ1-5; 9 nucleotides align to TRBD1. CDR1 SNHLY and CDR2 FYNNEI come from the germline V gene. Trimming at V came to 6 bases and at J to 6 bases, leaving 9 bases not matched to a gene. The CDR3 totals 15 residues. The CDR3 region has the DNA TGTGCCAGCAGCCCCGGGACAGGGTATAGTCAGCCCCAGCATTTT. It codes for CASSPGTGYSQPQHF.

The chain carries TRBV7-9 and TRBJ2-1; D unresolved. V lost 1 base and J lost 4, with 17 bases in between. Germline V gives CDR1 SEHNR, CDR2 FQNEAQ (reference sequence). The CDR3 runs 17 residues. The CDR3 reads CASSLVVSLVKYNEQFF. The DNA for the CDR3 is TGTGCCAGCAGCTTAGTGGTGTCACTTGTAAAGTACAATGAGCAGTTCTTC.

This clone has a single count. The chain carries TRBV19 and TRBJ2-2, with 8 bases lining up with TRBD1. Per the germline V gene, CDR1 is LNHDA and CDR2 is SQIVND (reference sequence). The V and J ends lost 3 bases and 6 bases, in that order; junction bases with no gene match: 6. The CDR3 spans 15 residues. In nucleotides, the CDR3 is TGTGCCAGTAGTATCACAGGGGGGTTCTCCGGGGAGCTGTTTTTT. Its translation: CASSITGGFSGELFF.

Here the CDR3 DNA reads TGTGCCAGCAGCCCCAGACTAGCGGTCTCTGGGGCCAACGTCCTGACTTTC. Its translation: CASSPRLAVSGANVLTF. The chain joins TRBV6-2 or TRBV6-3 to TRBJ2-6; TRBD2 matches 9 bases. V gave up 6 bases and J gave up 0 bases; unmatched junction bases: 6. Germline V lookup: CDR1 MNHEY, CDR2 SVGEGT. The CDR3 covers 17 residues.

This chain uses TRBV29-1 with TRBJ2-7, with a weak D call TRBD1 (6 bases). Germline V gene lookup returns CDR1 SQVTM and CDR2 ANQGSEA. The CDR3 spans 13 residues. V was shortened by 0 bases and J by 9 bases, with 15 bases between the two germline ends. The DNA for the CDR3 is TGCAGCGTTGAAGATCCTGGACAGTTGGGGCAGTACTTC. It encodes CSVEDPGQLGQYF.

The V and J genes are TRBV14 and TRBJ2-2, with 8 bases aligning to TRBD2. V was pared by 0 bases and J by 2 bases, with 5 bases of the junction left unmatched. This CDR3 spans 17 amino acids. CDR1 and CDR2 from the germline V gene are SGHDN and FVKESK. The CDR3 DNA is TGTGCCAGCAGCCAAGATTTAACTAGCGGAAACACCGGGGAGCTGTTTTTT. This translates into CASSQDLTSGNTGELFF. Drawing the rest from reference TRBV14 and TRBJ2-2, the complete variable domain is EAGVTQFPSHSVIEKGQTVTLRCDPISGHDNLYWYRRVMGKEIKFLLHFVKESKQDESGMPNNRFLAERTGGTYSTLKVQPAELEDSGVYFCASSQDLTSGNTGELFFGEGSRLTVL.

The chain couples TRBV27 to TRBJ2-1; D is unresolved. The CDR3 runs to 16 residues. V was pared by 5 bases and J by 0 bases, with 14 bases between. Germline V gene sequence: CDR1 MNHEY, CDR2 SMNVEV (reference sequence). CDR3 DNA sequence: TGTGCCAGCAGTCGACACACTGGAAGCTCCTACAATGAGCAGTTCTTC. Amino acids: CASSRHTGSSYNEQFF.

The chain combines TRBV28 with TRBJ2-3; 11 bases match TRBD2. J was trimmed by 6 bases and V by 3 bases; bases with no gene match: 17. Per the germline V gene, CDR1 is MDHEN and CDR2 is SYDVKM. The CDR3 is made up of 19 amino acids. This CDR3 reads CASSFSRLAGGSGMDTQYF. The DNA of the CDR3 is TGTGCCAGCAGTTTCTCCCGGCTAGCGGGGGGCTCCGGGATGGATACGCAGTATTTT.

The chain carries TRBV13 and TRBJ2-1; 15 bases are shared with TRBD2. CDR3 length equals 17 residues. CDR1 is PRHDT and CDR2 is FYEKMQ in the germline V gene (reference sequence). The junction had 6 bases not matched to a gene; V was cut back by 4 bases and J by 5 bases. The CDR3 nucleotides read TGTGCCAGCAGCTCTTGGACTAGCGGGAGGGGGGACAATGAGCAGTTCTTC. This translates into CASSSWTSGRGDNEQFF.

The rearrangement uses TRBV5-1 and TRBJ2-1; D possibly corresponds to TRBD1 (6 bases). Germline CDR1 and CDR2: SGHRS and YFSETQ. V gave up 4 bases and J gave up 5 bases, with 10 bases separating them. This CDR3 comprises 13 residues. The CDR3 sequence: CASSPDRNNEQFF. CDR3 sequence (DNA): TGCGCCAGCAGCCCGGACAGAAACAATGAGCAGTTCTTC.

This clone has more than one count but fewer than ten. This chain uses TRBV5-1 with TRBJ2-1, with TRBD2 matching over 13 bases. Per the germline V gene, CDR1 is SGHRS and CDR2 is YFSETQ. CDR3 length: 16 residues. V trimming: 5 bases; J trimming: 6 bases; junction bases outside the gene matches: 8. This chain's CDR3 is CASSSRTSGRPNEQFF. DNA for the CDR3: TGCGCCAGCAGTTCCCGGACTAGCGGGAGACCCAATGAGCAGTTCTTC.

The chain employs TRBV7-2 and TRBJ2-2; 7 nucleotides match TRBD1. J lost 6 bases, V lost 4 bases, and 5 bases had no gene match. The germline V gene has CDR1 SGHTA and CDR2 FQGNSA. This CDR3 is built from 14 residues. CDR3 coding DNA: TGTGCCAGCAGCTCACGACAGGGTCCCGGGGAGCTGTTTTTT. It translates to CASSSRQGPGELFF.

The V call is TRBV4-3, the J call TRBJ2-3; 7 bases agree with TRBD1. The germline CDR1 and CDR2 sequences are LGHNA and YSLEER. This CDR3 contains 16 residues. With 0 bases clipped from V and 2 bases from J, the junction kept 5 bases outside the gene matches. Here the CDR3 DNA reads TGCGCCAGCAGCCAAGAGCTAGGGGGCATCACAGATACGCAGTATTTT. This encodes CASSQELGGITDTQYF.

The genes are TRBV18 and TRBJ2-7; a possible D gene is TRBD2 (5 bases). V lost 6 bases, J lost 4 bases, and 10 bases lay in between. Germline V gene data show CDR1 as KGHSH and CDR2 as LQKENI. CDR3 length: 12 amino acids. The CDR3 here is CASSPEGYEQYF. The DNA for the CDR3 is TGTGCCAGCTCGCCCGAGGGTTACGAGCAGTACTTC.

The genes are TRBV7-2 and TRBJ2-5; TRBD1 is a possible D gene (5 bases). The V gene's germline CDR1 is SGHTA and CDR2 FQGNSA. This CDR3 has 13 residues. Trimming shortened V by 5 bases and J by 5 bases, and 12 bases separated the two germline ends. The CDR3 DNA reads TGTGCCAGCAGCAGCCAGGGTCTCGAGACCCAGTACTTC. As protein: CASSSQGLETQYF.

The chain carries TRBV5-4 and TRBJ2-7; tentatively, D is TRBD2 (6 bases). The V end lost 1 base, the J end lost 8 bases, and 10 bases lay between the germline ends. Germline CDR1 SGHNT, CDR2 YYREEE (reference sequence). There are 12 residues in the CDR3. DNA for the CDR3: TGTGCCAGCAGCTTGTGGGGAGGTCAGCAGTACTTC. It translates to CASSLWGGQQYF.

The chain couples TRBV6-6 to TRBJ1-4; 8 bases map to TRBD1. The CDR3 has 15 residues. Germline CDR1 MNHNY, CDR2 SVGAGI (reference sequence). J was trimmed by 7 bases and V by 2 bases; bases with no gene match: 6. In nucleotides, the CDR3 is TGTGCCAGCAGTTACCGACAGGGGACGGTTGAAAAACTGTTTTTT. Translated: CASSYRQGTVEKLFF.

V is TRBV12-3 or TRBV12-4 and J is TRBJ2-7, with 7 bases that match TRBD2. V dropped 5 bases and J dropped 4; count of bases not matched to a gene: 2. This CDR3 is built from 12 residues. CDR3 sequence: CASSRLAYEQYF. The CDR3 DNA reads TGTGCCAGCAGTCGACTAGCTTACGAGCAGTACTTC.

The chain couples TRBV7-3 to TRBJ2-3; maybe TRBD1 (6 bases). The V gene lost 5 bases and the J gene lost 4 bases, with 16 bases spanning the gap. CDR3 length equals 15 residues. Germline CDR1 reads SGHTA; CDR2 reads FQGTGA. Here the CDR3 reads CASSDLAGDADTQYF. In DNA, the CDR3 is TGTGCCAGCAGCGATCTTGCAGGGGACGCAGATACGCAGTATTTT.

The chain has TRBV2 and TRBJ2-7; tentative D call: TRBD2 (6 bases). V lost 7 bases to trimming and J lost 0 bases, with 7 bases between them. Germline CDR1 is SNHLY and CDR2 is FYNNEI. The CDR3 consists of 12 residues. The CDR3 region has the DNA TGTGCCAGCAAGGACTACTCCTACGAGCAGTACTTC. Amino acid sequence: CASKDYSYEQYF.

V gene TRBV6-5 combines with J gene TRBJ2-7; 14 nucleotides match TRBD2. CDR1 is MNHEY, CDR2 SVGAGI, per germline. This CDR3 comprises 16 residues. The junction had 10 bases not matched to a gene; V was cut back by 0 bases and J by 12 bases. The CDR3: CASSYSRLAGGPSLYF. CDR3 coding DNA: TGTGCCAGCAGTTACTCTCGACTAGCGGGAGGGCCCTCCTTGTACTTC.

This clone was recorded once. The CDR3 DNA reads as TGTGCCAGCAGTGAATCGGGTTACGAGCAGTACTTC. Amino acid sequence: CASSESGYEQYF. The gene calls are TRBV6-1 and TRBJ2-7; D remains ambiguous. Between the trimmed V and J ends, which lost 2 bases and 4 bases, there was a span of 6 bases. The germline CDR1 and CDR2 sequences are MNHNS and SASEGT. This CDR3 is 12 amino acids long.

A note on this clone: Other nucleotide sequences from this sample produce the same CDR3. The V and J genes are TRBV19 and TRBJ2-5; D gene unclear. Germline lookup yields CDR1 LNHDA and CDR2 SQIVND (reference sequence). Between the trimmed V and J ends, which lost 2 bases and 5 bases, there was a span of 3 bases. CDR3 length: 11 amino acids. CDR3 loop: CASSIRETQYF. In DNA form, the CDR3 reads TGTGCCAGTAGTATACGGGAGACCCAGTACTTC.

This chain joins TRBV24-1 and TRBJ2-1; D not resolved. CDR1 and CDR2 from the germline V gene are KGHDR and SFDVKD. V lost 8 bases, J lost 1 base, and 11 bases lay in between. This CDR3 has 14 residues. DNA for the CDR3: TGTGCCACCACCGACCCGGAGTCCTACAATGAGCAGTTCTTC. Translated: CATTDPESYNEQFF.

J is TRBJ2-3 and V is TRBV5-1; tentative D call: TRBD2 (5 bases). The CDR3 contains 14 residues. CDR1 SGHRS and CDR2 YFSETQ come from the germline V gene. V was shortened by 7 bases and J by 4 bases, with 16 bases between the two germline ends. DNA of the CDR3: TGCGCCAGCGCTCGGGGTAGCGAGGCAGATACGCAGTATTTT. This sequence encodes CASARGSEADTQYF.